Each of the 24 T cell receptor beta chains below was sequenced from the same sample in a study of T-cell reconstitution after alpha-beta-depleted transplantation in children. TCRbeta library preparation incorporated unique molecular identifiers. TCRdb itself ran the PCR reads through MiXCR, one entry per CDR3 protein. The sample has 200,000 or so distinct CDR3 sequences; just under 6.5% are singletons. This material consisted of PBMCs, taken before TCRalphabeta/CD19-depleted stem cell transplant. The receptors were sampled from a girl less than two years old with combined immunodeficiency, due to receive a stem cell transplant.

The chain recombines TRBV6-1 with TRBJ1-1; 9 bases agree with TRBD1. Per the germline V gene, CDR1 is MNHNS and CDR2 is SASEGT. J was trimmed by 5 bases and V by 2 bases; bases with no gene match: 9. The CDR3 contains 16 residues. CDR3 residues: CASSELGQGPMTEAFF. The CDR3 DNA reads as TGTGCCAGCAGTGAACTGGGACAGGGACCGATGACTGAAGCTTTCTTT.

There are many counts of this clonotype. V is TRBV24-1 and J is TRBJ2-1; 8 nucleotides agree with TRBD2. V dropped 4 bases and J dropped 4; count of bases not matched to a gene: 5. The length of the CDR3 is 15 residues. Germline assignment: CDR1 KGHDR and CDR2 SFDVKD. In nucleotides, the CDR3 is TGTGCCACCAGTGAGGGTCTAGCGGGTTACAATGAGCAGTTCTTC. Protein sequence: CATSEGLAGYNEQFF.

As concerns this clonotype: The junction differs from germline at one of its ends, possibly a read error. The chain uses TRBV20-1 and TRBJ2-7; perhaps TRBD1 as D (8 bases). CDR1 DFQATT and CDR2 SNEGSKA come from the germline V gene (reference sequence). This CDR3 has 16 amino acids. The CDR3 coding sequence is TGCTGTGCTAGTCATCCGGACAGGGAAGAGGGGGGGGAGCAGTACTTC. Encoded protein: CCASHPDREEGGEQYF.

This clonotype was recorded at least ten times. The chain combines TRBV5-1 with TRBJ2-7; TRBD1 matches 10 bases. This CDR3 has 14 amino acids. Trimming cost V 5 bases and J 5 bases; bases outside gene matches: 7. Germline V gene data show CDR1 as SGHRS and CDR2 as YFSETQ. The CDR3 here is CASRGDRGPHEQYF. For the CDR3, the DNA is TGCGCCAGCAGAGGGGACAGGGGACCCCACGAGCAGTACTTC.

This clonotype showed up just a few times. CDR3 sequence: CASSYSPGVNTEAFF. In nucleotides, the CDR3 is TGTGCCAGCAGTTACTCGCCAGGGGTAAACACTGAAGCTTTCTTT. The chain carries TRBV6-5 and TRBJ1-1; the D gene is possibly TRBD1 (6 bases). This CDR3 has 15 residues. The germline V and J ends were trimmed by 0 bases and 2 bases, with 10 bases remaining between them. Germline CDR1 is MNHEY and CDR2 is SVGAGI.

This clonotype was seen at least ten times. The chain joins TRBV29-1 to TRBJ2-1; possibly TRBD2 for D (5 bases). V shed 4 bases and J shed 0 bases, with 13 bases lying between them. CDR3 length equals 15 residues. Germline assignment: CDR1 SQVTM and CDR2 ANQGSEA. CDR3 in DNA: TGCAGCGTTGTCGGGGATCCTCTCTCCTACAATGAGCAGTTCTTC. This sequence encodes CSVVGDPLSYNEQFF.

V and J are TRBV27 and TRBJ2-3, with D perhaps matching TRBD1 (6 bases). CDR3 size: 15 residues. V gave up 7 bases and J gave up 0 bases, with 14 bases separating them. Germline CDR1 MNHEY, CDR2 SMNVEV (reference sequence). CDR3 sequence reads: CASTSVGGSTDTQYF. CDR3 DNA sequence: TGTGCCAGCACCTCGGTTGGGGGCAGCACAGATACGCAGTATTTT.

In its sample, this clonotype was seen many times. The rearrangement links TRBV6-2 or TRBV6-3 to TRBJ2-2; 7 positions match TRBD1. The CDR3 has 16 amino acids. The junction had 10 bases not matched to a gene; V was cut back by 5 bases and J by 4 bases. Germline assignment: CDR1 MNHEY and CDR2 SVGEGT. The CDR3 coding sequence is TGTGCCAGCAGTACCACCCTGGGACAGACCACCGGGGAGCTGTTTTTT. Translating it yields CASSTTLGQTTGELFF.

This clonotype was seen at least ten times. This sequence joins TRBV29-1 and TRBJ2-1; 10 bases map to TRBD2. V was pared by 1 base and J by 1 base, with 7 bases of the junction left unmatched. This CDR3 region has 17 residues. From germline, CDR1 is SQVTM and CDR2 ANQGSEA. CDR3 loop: CSVEGRASGRSYNEQFF. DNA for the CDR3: TGCAGCGTTGAAGGGAGGGCTAGCGGGAGATCCTACAATGAGCAGTTCTTC.

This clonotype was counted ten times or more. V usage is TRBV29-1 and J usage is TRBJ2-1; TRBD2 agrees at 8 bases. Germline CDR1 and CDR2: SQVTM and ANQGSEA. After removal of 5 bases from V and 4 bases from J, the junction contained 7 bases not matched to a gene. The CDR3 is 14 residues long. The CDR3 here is CSVRGGTTYNEQFF. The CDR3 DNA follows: TGCAGCGTTCGCGGGGGGACTACATACAATGAGCAGTTCTTC.

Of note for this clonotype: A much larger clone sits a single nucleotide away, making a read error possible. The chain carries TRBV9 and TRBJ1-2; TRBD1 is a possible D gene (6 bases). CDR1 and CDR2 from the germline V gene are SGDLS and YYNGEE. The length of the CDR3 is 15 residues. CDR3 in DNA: TGTGCCAGCAGCGATGGGGGCAGGGGCCTCTATGGCTTCACCTTC. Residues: CASSDGGRGLYGFTF.

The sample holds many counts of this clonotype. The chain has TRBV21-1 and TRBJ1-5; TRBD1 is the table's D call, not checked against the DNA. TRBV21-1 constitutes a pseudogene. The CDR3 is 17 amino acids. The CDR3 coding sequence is TGTGCCAGCAGCAAAGGGGACAGGGGGCTGAGCAATCAGCCCCAGCATTTT. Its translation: CASSKGDRGLSNQPQHF.

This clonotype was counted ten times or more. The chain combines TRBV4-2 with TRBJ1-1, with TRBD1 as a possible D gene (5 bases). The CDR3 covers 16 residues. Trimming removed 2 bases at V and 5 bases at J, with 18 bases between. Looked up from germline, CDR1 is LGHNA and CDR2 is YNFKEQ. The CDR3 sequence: CASSQNRPILGTEAFF. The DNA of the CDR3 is TGTGCCAGCAGCCAAAACAGGCCTATCTTGGGGACTGAAGCTTTCTTT.

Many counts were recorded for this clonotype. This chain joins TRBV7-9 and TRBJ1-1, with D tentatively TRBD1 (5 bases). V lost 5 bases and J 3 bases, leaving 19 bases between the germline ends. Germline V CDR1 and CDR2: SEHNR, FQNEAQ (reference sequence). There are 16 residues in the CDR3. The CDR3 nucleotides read TGTGCCAGCAGCCAGGGTGGTCGGATATGGGACACTGAAGCTTTCTTT. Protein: CASSQGGRIWDTEAFF.

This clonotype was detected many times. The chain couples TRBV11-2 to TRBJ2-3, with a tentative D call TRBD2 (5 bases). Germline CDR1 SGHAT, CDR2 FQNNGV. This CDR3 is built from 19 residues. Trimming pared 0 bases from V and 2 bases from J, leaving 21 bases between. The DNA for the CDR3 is TGTGCCAGCAGCTTAGACCAATTCCGGGGTGCTAGACTCACAGATACGCAGTATTTT. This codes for CASSLDQFRGARLTDTQYF.

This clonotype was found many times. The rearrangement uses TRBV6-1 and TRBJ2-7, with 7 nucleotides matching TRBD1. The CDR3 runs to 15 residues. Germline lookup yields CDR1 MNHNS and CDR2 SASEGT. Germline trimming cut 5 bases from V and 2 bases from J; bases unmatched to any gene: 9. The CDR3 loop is CASSPIRDSPYEQYF. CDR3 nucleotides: TGTGCCAGCAGTCCTATCCGGGACAGCCCCTACGAGCAGTACTTC.

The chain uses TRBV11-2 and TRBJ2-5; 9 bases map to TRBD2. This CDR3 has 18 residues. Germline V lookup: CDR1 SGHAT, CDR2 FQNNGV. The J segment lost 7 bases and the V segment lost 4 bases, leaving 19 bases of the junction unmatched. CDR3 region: CASSYRALAGAVRGTQYF. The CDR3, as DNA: TGTGCCAGCAGCTACCGCGCCTTAGCGGGGGCCGTGAGGGGGACCCAGTACTTC.

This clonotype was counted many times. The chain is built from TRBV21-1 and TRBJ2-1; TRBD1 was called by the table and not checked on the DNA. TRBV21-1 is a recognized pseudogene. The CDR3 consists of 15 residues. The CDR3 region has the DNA TGTGCCAGCAGTCCAGACAGGGGGCTCCACAATGAGCAGTTCTTC. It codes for CASSPDRGLHNEQFF.

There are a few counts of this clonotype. CDR3 in amino acids: CASHRTGPGNEQFF. As DNA, the CDR3 is TGTGCCAGCCACCGGACAGGCCCAGGCAATGAGCAGTTCTTC. The chain has TRBV18 and TRBJ2-1; 7 nucleotides agree with TRBD1. V shed 8 bases and J 6 bases; nucleotides not matched to a gene: 10. CDR3 length: 14 amino acids. Germline V lookup: CDR1 KGHSH, CDR2 LQKENI. Variable domain in full (rest from reference TRBV18 and TRBJ2-1): NAGVMQNPRHLVRRRGQEARLRCSPMKGHSHVYWYRQLPEEGLKFMVYLQKENIIDESGMPKERFSAEFPKEGPSILRIQQVVRGDSAAYFCASHRTGPGNEQFFGPGTRLTVL.

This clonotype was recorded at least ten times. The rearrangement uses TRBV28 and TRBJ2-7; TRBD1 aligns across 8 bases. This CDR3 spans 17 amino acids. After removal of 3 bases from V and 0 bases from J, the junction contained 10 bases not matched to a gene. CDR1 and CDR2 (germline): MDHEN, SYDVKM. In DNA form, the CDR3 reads TGTGCCAGCAGTTTGGCCGGAGGCAGGGGGCTCTCCTACGAGCAGTACTTC. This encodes CASSLAGGRGLSYEQYF. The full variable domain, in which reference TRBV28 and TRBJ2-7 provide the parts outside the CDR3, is DVKVTQSSRYLVKRTGEKVFLECVQDMDHENMFWYRQDPGLGLRLIYFSYDVKMKEKGDIPEGYSVSREKKERFSLILESASTNQTSMYLCASSLAGGRGLSYEQYFGPGTRLTVT.

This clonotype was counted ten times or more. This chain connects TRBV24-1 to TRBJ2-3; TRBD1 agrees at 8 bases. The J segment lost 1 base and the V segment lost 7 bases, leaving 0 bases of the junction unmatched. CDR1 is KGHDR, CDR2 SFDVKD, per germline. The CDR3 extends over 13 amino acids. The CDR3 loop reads CATRGQGTDTQYF. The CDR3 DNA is TGTGCCACCAGGGGACAGGGCACAGATACGCAGTATTTT.

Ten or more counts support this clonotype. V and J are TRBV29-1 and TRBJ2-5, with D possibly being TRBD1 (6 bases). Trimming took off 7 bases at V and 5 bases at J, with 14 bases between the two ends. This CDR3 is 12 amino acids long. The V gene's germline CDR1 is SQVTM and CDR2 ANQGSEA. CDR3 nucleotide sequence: TGCAGCGCATACAGGGAGTGGGAGACCCAGTACTTC. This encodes CSAYREWETQYF. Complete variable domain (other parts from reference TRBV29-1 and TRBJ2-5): SAVISQKPSRDICQRGTSLTIQCQVDSQVTMMFWYRQQPGQSLTLIATANQGSEATYESGFVIDKFPISRPNLTFSTLTVSNMSPEDSSIYLCSAYREWETQYFGPGTRLLVL.

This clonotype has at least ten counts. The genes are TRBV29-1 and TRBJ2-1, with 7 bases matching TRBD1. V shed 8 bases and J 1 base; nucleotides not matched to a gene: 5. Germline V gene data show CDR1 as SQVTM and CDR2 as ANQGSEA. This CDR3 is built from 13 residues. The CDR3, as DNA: TGCAGCCTAACAGGGGAGTCCTACAATGAGCAGTTCTTC. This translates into CSLTGESYNEQFF.

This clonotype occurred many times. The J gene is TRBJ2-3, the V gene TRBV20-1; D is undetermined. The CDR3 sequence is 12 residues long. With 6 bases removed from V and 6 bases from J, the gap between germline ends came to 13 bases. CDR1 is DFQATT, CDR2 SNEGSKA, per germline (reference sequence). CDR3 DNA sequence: TGCAGTGCCCCGCCGCGATTCGATACGCAGTATTTT. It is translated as CSAPPRFDTQYF.